This T cell receptor beta chain was identified during a study of shared clonotypes between healthy human individuals (dated by TCRdb to 2018 to 2020). About the study as a whole: The cohort comprised a couple of women and a few men aged 18 to 49 years. For each donor, CD4 naive and CD4 memory were each run on three plates, CD8 naive on two plates, and CD8 memory on one plate. Blood TCR repertoires of five healthy adults were deeply sequenced to estimate repertoire size and the extent of clonotype sharing between individuals. Different laboratories and diverse techniques were used to prepare libraries and sequence TCR repertoires, to increase sequencing depth and limit assay-specific biases. Per donor, leukapheresis produced somewhere between about 0.85 and 9.5 billion PBMCs. Broader findings and caveats from the paper: Sharing across a few donors was observed for approximately 5% of naive CD4, 3.5% of naive CD8, roughly 2.3% of memory CD4, and roughly 0.4% of memory CD8 clonotypes. Larger estimated clonotype richness was generally found for naive subsets than for memory subsets. Pairwise subsampling indicated that sequencing depth was expected to affect the degree of clonotype sharing among donors. Only blood was sampled, and tissue TCR repertoires likely differ from those in blood. Because the study included a small number of donors, the genetic and exposure-history diversity represented was limited. Rarefaction of sorted-subset datasets indicated incomplete sequencing despite the large sequencing depth. Higher generation probabilities were observed for clonotypes shared by all four sorted-subset donors than for non-shared clonotypes.

Using the deep immunoSEQ assay, multiplex PCR amplified TCR CDR3 regions from genomic DNA. For each cell subset, the extracted genomic DNA was distributed evenly across all wells of several immunoSEQ 96-well plates, and each plate served as one replicate. For sorted subsets, approximately 200 ng of genomic DNA, equivalent to 25,000 to 35,000 T cell genomes, went into each replicate PCR. The purified libraries were quantified using a Qubit 3.0 fluorometer, sized with a Bioanalyzer 2100, and then quantified again using the KAPA Library Quantification kit. Each immunoSEQ 96-well plate was sequenced on its own single-read 150-cycle Illumina NextSeq 550 flow cell. Per the original workflow: Because only junctional sequences without quality scores were contained in the immunoSEQ output, filtering matching that applied to full-length reads could not be performed. Sequences were annotated with PyIR, a Python wrapper for IgBLAST v1.9, and V/J genes and CDR3 were assigned using IMGT germline references. Reads were filtered out if the reads had weak V/J assignments (E-value above 1e-6), no CDR3, stop codons, out-of-frame junctions, or ambiguous translated residues. V3J clonotypes were defined by identical inferred V gene, J gene, and CDR3 amino acid sequence. Percentage overlap between repertoires was computed as shared unique clonotypes divided by the size of the smaller repertoire. Richness of each repertoire was evaluated using RTK rarefaction, the Chao1 estimator, and Recon v2.1 estimates of unobserved clonotypes. Generation probabilities were computed with OLGA for all TCRbeta clonotypes obtained by the gDNA method from a few donors. The source is immuneACCESS, and TCRdb retained only in-frame sequences with V and J called. Part of the clones is not carried over; for the studies checked, unresolved V genes explain less than half of this, and the remainder is unexplained. That table supplies the V and J calls and clone size; D and trimming were determined from the DNA. The sample table contains around 2,000,000 clones; only one count was recorded for about 95% of them. The ten largest clones represent 0.95% to 1.5% of the sample.

CD8 naive samples were CD45RO-negative cells positively selected for CCR7, giving a CD45RA+CCR7+ population that excluded TemRA cells. Donors were healthy HIV-negative adults with no recently reported acute infections or vaccinations. All donors were Caucasian adults living in Nashville, Tennessee, USA. After blood collection by leukapheresis, PBMCs were isolated using Ficoll-Histopaque density gradient centrifugation and then cryopreserved in the vapor phase of liquid nitrogen. Purity and quantity of every magnetically sorted T cell population were checked by analytical flow cytometry. From each sorted fraction, genomic DNA was isolated and quantified by UV absorbance on a Nanodrop 2000c. With respect to this clone: Its binding antigen is unknown. Base qualities were left out, and no much larger clone turns up one base away.

The junction shows trimming of 11 bases on V and 7 bases on J, plus 9 bases between the germline ends. From the cysteine through the phenylalanine, the CDR3 covers 11 amino acids. The entry retains the CDR3 DNA only, 33 bases that are in frame from base 1. From the germline V gene, CDR1 is SGHTA and CDR2 is FQGNSA. The sequence derives from a man between 18 and 35 years old in good health. The V gene is TRBV7-2 and the J gene is TRBJ2-6, and possibly TRBD2, on 6 matching bases. Sequencing was done on a sample of naive CD8+ T cells sorted from blood. The cell subset or site label here, explained by the study, means: CD45RA+CCR7+. CDR3 reads: CARRVANVLTF. The bases are TGTGCCCGGAGGGTTGCCAACGTCCTGACTTTC.